This T cell receptor (beta chain) was observed in a study of blood T cell repertoires in COVID-19. Turning to the study itself: There were acute and convalescent COVID-19 samples, and they came from the United States, Italy and Spain. The cDNA or gDNA used as material had been derived from T cells, B-cell-depleted T cells, or PBMCs.

Germline assignment: CDR1 MNHNS and CDR2 SASEGT. The CDR3 consists of 18 residues. The trim removed 2 bases at V and 7 bases at J, leaving 12 bases unmatched. Original methodology: Estimation of nucleated cell counts was performed using reference gene primer amplification. Libraries were prepared by immunoSEQ multiplex PCR; TCRdb keeps only in-frame clonotypes and omits some of them. V and J calls and clone size are copied from that table; D and trimming were computed from the DNA. The sample contains tens of thousands of clones, 70% to 90% of which appear only once. Sequenced sample: peripheral blood. The chain recombines TRBV6-1 with TRBJ1-6, with TRBD1 identical over 9 bases. The receptor comes from a woman older than 75 with acute or convalescent COVID-19. CDR3 DNA: TGTGCCAGCAGTGAAAGGGGGACAGGGAGGGGATACAATTCACCCCTCCACTTT. It specifies CASSERGTGRGYNSPLHF.